This TCR beta chain was captured by sequencing in a study of T-cell reconstitution after alpha-beta-depleted transplantation in children. The V segment lost 0 bases and the J segment 5 bases; nucleotides outside the gene matches: 4. Germline V gives CDR1 SGHVS, CDR2 FQNEAQ. The CDR3 is 17 amino acids. Unique molecular identifiers were incorporated into the prepared TCRbeta library. TCRdb re-derived calls from the PCR reads in MiXCR, one entry per CDR3 protein. The sample has over 150,000 distinct CDR3 sequences, more than 14% seen once. This clonotype was seen only a few times. The sequence came from a human donor who donated a stem cell graft to a child with acute lymphoblastic leukemia. The chain is built from TRBV7-8 and TRBJ2-2, with TRBD2 matching 12 bases. The sequencing used PBMCs from the stem cell graft donor, collected from the stem cell graft. The CDR3 here is CASSLAPGTSGTGELFF. In DNA, the CDR3 is TGTGCCAGCAGCTTAGCGCCCGGGACTAGCGGGACCGGGGAGCTGTTTTTT.